These 19 T cell receptor beta chains came from one sample sequenced in a study of beta chain features in type 1 diabetes. The whole isolated RNA underwent reverse transcription, so sequencing captured expressed TCRB transcripts. Some clones are missing from TCRdb's copy, which holds only in-frame ones; the method was immunoSEQ multiplex PCR. The sample holds some 230,000 clones, about 9.3% seen once. The material sequenced was naive CD4+ T cells from blood. Receptor source: a woman aged 18-30 years in good health.

The chain's CDR3 is CASSWGGQVRYEQYF. The CDR3 nucleotides are TGTGCCAGCAGCTGGGGGGGCCAGGTTCGATACGAGCAGTACTTC. The rearrangement uses TRBV11-2 and TRBJ2-7, with D tentatively TRBD2 (7 bases). Per the germline V gene, CDR1 is SGHAT and CDR2 is FQNNGV. This CDR3 has 15 residues. The germline V and J ends were trimmed by 4 bases and 4 bases, with 17 bases remaining between them.

This clone came up a few times. The rearrangement links TRBV4-2 to TRBJ1-1; 8 bases agree with TRBD1. V lost 3 bases and J lost 10; bases outside the gene matches: 16. Germline V gene sequence: CDR1 LGHNA, CDR2 YNFKEQ. CDR3 size: 16 residues. The chain's CDR3 is CASSHAQGGTLEGAFF. In nucleotides, the CDR3 is TGTGCCAGCAGCCACGCACAGGGGGGTACACTTGAGGGAGCTTTCTTT.

This clone was counted between two and nine times. This chain joins TRBV10-3 and TRBJ1-3; TRBD1 might be the D (6 bases). V shed 3 bases and J shed 0 bases, with 9 bases lying between them. The CDR3 runs 15 residues. The germline V gene has CDR1 ENHRY and CDR2 SYGVKD. The CDR3: CAISDGQNSGNTIYF. The CDR3 region has the DNA TGTGCCATCAGTGATGGACAGAACTCTGGAAACACCATATATTTT.

This clone was found a few times. The V and J genes are TRBV11-2 and TRBJ2-7, with 7 positions matching TRBD1. Unmatched junction bases numbered 1, after V lost 0 bases and J lost 2 bases. Germline-derived CDR1 and CDR2 are SGHAT and FQNNGV. The CDR3 extends over 14 amino acids. The CDR3 coding sequence is TGTGCCAGCAGCTTAGAAGGGGGCCCCTACGAGCAGTACTTC. Translation gives CASSLEGGPYEQYF. Full variable domain (remainder filled in from reference TRBV11-2 and TRBJ2-7): EAGVAQSPRYKIIEKRQSVAFWCNPISGHATLYWYQQILGQGPKLLIQFQNNGVVDDSQLPKDRFSAERLKGVDSTLKIQPAKLEDSAVYLCASSLEGGPYEQYFGPGTRLTVT.

This clone has more than one count but fewer than ten. Other DNA sequences in this specimen translate into the identical CDR3. The CDR3 coding sequence is TGCGCCAGCAGCGCGGGACAGCAAGAGACCCAGTACTTC. It specifies CASSAGQQETQYF. The genes are TRBV5-1 and TRBJ2-5, with D tentatively TRBD1 (7 bases). Germline V gives CDR1 SGHRS, CDR2 YFSETQ. This CDR3 has 13 amino acids. V was trimmed by 4 bases and J by 2 bases, leaving 9 bases between them.

The chain combines TRBV5-4 with TRBJ2-3, with 8 bases fitting TRBD2. Unmatched junction bases numbered 6, after V lost 4 bases and J lost 2 bases. Looked up from germline, CDR1 is SGHNT and CDR2 is YYREEE (reference sequence). CDR3 length: 15 residues. CDR3 coding DNA: TGTGCCAGCAGCCTCTCGGGGGGGTTCACAGATACGCAGTATTTT. Its translation is CASSLSGGFTDTQYF.

This clone was seen more than once but under ten times. The rearrangement uses TRBV2 and TRBJ2-5; no clear D. The J call may be faulty, since TRBJ2-7 better matches the DNA end. The germline V gene has CDR1 SNHLY and CDR2 FYNNEI. The CDR3 is made up of 14 amino acids. The CDR3 sequence is CASSWATLSYEQYF. In DNA, the CDR3 is TGTGCCAGCAGTTGGGCTACCCTCTCCTACGAGCAGTACTTC.

The genes are TRBV11-2 and TRBJ2-7; maybe TRBD2 (6 bases). The CDR3 loop spans 15 amino acids. Germline loops: CDR1 SGHAT, CDR2 FQNNGV. Trimming left V 5 bases short and J 7 bases short, with 21 bases between. This CDR3 reads CASSLLTSGLREQYF. The CDR3 nucleotides are TGTGCCAGCAGCCTACTGACTAGTGGCTTACGTGAGCAGTACTTC.

This clone was picked up a small number of times. CDR3 DNA: TGTGCCAGCAGCGCGGGGGGAAAGGGGTCGGAAAACATTCAGTACTTC. Translated: CASSAGGKGSENIQYF. The gene calls are TRBV13 and TRBJ2-4, with 8 nucleotides matching TRBD2. This CDR3 is built from 16 residues. V was pared by 5 bases and J by 5 bases, with 11 bases of the junction left unmatched. Germline V gives CDR1 PRHDT, CDR2 FYEKMQ (reference sequence).

This clone was detected only a few times. The J gene is TRBJ1-3, the V gene TRBV30; D is possibly TRBD1 (6 bases). This CDR3 has 14 amino acids. Germline V gives CDR1 GTSNPN, CDR2 SVGIG (reference sequence). The V gene lost 5 bases and the J gene lost 0 bases, with 11 bases spanning the gap. The DNA of the CDR3 is TGTGCCTGGGTGGACAGCTACTCTGGAAACACCATATATTTT. Translating gives CAWVDSYSGNTIYF.

This clone was observed a few times. The sample holds other DNA sequences that translate to the same CDR3. In DNA form, the CDR3 reads TGCAGCGGGGACAGGGTCAATGAGCAGTTCTTC. This encodes CSGDRVNEQFF. The J gene is TRBJ2-1, the V gene TRBV29-1; 9 nucleotides match TRBD1. V shed 7 bases, J shed 6 bases, and the junction held 1 base outside the gene matches. Germline V lookup: CDR1 SQVTM, CDR2 ANQGSEA. This CDR3 is 11 amino acids long.

The chain is built from TRBV29-1 and TRBJ2-3; the match to TRBD2 covers 8 bases. This CDR3 region has 14 residues. Germline values: CDR1 SQVTM, CDR2 ANQGSEA. With 2 bases clipped from V and 2 bases from J, the junction kept 3 bases outside the gene matches. CDR3 nucleotides: TGCAGCGTTGAAACGGGAGGGGTCACAGATACGCAGTATTTT. Encoded protein: CSVETGGVTDTQYF.

The V and J genes are TRBV30 and TRBJ2-3; 16 bases are shared with TRBD2. The length of the CDR3 is 16 residues. Looked up from germline, CDR1 is GTSNPN and CDR2 is SVGIG (reference sequence). The junction had 5 bases not matched to a gene; V was cut back by 2 bases and J by 6 bases. The chain's CDR3 is CAWSSTGLAGGDTQYF. The CDR3 nucleotides are TGTGCCTGGAGTTCAACGGGACTAGCGGGGGGGGATACGCAGTATTTT.

This clone came up a few times. The chain employs TRBV2 and TRBJ2-7; TRBD1 is a possible D gene (6 bases). CDR1 and CDR2 (germline): SNHLY, FYNNEI. This CDR3 is built from 14 residues. V lost 4 bases, J lost 2 bases, and 12 bases lay in between. The CDR3 nucleotides read TGTGCCAGCAGTGGGGGGCATCCAACCTACGAGCAGTACTTC. As protein: CASSGGHPTYEQYF. Full variable domain (rest looked up from reference TRBV2 and TRBJ2-7): EPEVTQTPSHQVTQMGQEVILRCVPISNHLYFYWYRQILGQKVEFLVSFYNNEISEKSEIFDDQFSVERPDGSNFTLKIRSTKLEDSAMYFCASSGGHPTYEQYFGPGTRLTVT.

The rearrangement links TRBV5-6 to TRBJ2-4; 9 bases match TRBD1. CDR3 length: 16 amino acids. From germline, CDR1 is SGHDT and CDR2 YYEEEE. Unmatched junction bases numbered 6, after V lost 4 bases and J lost 1 base. The CDR3 DNA follows: TGTGCCAGCAGCCCACAGGGGGCATCGGCCAAAAACATTCAGTACTTC. Translation: CASSPQGASAKNIQYF.

The chain links TRBV19 to TRBJ2-5; 10 bases are a match to TRBD1. The ends lost 4 bases at V and 2 bases at J; junction bases unmatched: 4. The CDR3 contains 15 residues. Germline lookup yields CDR1 LNHDA and CDR2 SQIVND (reference sequence). This CDR3 reads CASSNWDRGQETQYF. CDR3 DNA sequence: TGTGCCAGTAGTAACTGGGACAGGGGACAAGAGACCCAGTACTTC.

This clone was seen a few times. The chain links TRBV11-2 to TRBJ1-1; D uncertain. V dropped 5 bases and J dropped 7 bases, with 17 bases sitting between them. Germline V CDR1 and CDR2: SGHAT, FQNNGV. The CDR3 covers 14 residues. For the CDR3, the DNA is TGTGCCAGCAGCCACATAACTGGGCGGGGTGAAGCTTTCTTT. Its protein product is CASSHITGRGEAFF.

This clone was counted a few times. The chain carries TRBV5-4 and TRBJ2-2; 12 bases fit TRBD2. CDR1 is SGHNT, CDR2 YYREEE, per germline (reference sequence). The V segment lost 4 bases and the J segment 6 bases; nucleotides outside the gene matches: 13. This CDR3 has 18 amino acids. CDR3 sequence (DNA): TGTGCCAGCAGCCCCCTATCTAGCGGGAGGGAAAAGGCCGGGGAGCTGTTTTTT. Translation gives CASSPLSSGREKAGELFF.

V and J are TRBV7-3 and TRBJ2-3; no firm D call. V lost 5 bases and J lost 4, with 16 bases in between. Germline CDR1 SGHTA, CDR2 FQGTGA. The CDR3 consists of 15 residues. The CDR3 DNA sequence: TGTGCCAGCAGCCGCGGCCTGGCGAGCGCAGATACGCAGTATTTT. Translating gives CASSRGLASADTQYF.